This T cell receptor beta chain was identified during a study of T cells in Graves' hyperthyroidism and ophthalmopathy. General observations from the study: The model's output predicted ophthalmopathy at a median of 6.5 months prior to onset. Most clonotypes that expanded in the thyroid above 0.001 also showed up in blood.

CDR1 MNHNS and CDR2 SASEGT come from the germline V gene. Trimming took 5 bases from V and 5 from J, leaving 9 bases between them. This CDR3 has 12 residues. Amplified TCR beta CDR3 regions derived from RNA transcripts. Primed by the HTBI set, a first-round RT-PCR was run on the TCR CDR3. One entry per CDR3 protein, called by TCRdb with MiXCR from the multiplex PCR reads. This table holds fewer than 400,000 distinct CDR3 sequences, 15% to 17% found once. Remarks on this clonotype: The antigen is undetermined.

Any symptoms of ophthalmopathy came after the first hyperthyroidism diagnosis, from which the blood sample dates. About 10 ml fresh peripheral blood yielded the PBMCs. The receptor comes from a young woman with Graves' hyperthyroidism that later progressed to Graves' ophthalmopathy. This chain joins TRBV6-1 and TRBJ2-5; D call uncertain. Sequencing was performed on blood. In DNA form, the CDR3 reads TGTGCCAGCAGTTCCCTGGGGGAGACCCAGTACTTC. Protein product: CASSSLGETQYF.